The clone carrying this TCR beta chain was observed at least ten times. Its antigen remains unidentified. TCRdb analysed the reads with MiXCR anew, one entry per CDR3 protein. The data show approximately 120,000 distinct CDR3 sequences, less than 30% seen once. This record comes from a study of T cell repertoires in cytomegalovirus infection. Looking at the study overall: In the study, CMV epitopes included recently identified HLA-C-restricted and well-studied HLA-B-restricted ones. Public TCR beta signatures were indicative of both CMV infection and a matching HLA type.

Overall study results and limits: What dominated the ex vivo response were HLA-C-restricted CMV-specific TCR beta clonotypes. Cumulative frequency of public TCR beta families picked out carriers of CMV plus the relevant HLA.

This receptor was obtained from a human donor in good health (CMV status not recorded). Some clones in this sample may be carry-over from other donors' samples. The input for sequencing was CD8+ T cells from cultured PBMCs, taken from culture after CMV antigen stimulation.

DNA of the CDR3: TGTGCCAGCAGTTACCCAGGGACGGAGTATGGCTACACCTTC. Protein product: CASSYPGTEYGYTF. This sequence joins TRBV6-6 and TRBJ1-2, with D maybe TRBD1 (5 bases). Trimming took off 2 bases at V and 5 bases at J, with 12 bases between the two ends. The CDR3 covers 14 residues. Per germline, CDR1 MNHNY and CDR2 SVGAGI (reference sequence).